This TCR beta chain was sequenced in a study of cytomegalovirus exposure and HLA in healthy donors. PCR was performed using 60 Vbeta and 13 Jbeta primers. Produced via immunoSEQ multiplex PCR; TCRdb's table is partial and in-frame only. The table shows 130,000 to 150,000 clones, with roughly 9.4% occurring only once. This clone was recorded a few times. Its antigen is unidentified. Study-wide results and caveats: Later on, a genetic analysis was performed. It linked a missense variant in DCLRE1C with V- and J-gene trimming of TCR beta.

Germline lookup yields CDR1 SGHNT and CDR2 YYREEE (reference sequence). The CDR3 spans 13 residues. V lost 4 bases to trimming and J lost 4 bases, with 12 bases between them. The origin of this receptor is a male donor in good health and CMV-seronegative. The rearrangement joins TRBV5-4 to TRBJ2-7; a weak D match, TRBD2 (6 bases). The specimen was PBMCs. CDR3 DNA: TGTGCCAGCAGCGACGGGACTTCGTACGAGCAGTACTTC. Translating gives CASSDGTSYEQYF.